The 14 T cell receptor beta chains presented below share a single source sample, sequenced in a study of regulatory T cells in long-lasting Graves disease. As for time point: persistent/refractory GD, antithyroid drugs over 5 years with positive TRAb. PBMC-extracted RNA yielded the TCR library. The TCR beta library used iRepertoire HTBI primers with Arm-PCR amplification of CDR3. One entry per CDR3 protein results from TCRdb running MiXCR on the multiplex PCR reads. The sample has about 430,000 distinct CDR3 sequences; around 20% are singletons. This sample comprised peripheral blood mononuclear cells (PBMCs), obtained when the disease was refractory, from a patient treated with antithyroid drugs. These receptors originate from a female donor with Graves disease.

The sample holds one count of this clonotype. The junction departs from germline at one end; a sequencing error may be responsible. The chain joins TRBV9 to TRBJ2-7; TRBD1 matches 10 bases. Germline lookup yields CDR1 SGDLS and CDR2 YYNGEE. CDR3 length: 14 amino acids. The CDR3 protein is CASSPGQGRGERYF. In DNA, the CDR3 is TGTGCCAGCAGCCCGGGACAGGGGCGGGGCGAGCGGTACTTC.

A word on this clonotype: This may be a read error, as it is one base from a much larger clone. CDR3 nucleotides: TGTGCCGCCAGCAGCGAAGCTAGCGGGACCTTCTACGAGCAGTACTTC. Encoded protein: CAASSEASGTFYEQYF. This chain joins TRBV15 and TRBJ2-7, with 9 bases lining up with TRBD2. Per the germline V gene, CDR1 is LNHNV and CDR2 is YYDKDF (reference sequence). This CDR3 has 16 amino acids.

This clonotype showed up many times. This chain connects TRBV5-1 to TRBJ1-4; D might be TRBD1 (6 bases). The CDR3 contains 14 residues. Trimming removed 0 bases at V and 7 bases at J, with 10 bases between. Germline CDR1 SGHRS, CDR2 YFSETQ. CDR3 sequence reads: CASSLVQGPEKLFF. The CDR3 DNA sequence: TGCGCCAGCAGCTTGGTCCAGGGGCCTGAAAAACTGTTTTTT. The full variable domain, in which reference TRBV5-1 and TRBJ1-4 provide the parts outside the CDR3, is KAGVTQTPRYLIKTRGQQVTLSCSPISGHRSVSWYQQTPGQGLQFLFEYFSETQRNKGNFPGRFSGRQFSNSRSEMNVSTLELGDSALYLCASSLVQGPEKLFFGSGTQLSVL.

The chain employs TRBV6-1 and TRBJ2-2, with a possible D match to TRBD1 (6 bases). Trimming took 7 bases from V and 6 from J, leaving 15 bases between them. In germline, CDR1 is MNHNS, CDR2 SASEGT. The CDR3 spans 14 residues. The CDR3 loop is CASNSGEVAGELFF. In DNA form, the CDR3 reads TGTGCCAGCAATTCAGGGGAAGTGGCCGGGGAGCTGTTTTTT.

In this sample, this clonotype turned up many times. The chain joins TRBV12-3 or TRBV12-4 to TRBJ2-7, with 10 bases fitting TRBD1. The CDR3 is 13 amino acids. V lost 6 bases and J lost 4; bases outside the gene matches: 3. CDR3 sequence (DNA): TGTGCCAGCAGACGGACAGGGGGGTACGAGCAGTACTTC. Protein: CASRRTGGYEQYF.

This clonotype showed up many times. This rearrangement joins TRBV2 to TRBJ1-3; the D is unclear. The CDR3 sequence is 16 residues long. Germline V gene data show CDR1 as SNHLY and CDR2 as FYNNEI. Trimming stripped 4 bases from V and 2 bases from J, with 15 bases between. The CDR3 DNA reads TGTGCCAGCAGTGCAAAAACGCCCATACCTGGAAACACCATATATTTT. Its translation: CASSAKTPIPGNTIYF.

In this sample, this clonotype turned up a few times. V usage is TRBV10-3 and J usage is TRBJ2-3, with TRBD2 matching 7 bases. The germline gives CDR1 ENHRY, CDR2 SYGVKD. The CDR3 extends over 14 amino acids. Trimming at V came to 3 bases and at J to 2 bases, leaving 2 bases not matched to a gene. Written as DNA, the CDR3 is TGTGCCATCAGTGACAGCGGGAACACAGATACGCAGTATTTT. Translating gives CAISDSGNTDTQYF.

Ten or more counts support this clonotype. The CDR3 region is CASLLPGLALDEQYF. The CDR3 DNA follows: TGTGCCAGCTTACTTCCGGGACTAGCCCTCGACGAGCAGTACTTC. V is TRBV28 and J is TRBJ2-7, with 9 bases identical to TRBD2. This CDR3 comprises 15 residues. V shed 8 bases and J 5 bases; nucleotides not matched to a gene: 13. CDR1 MDHEN and CDR2 SYDVKM come from the germline V gene. The full variable domain, with the rest looked up from reference TRBV28 and TRBJ2-7, is DVKVTQSSRYLVKRTGEKVFLECVQDMDHENMFWYRQDPGLGLRLIYFSYDVKMKEKGDIPEGYSVSREKKERFSLILESASTNQTSMYLCASLLPGLALDEQYFGPGTRLTVT.

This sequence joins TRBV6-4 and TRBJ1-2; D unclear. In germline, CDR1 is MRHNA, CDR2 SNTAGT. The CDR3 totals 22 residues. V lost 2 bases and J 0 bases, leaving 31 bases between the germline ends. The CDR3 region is CASSDALGAEDRRSATNYGYTF. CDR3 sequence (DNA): TGTGCCAGCAGTGACGCTCTGGGAGCCGAGGACCGACGGAGCGCCACTAACTATGGCTACACCTTC.

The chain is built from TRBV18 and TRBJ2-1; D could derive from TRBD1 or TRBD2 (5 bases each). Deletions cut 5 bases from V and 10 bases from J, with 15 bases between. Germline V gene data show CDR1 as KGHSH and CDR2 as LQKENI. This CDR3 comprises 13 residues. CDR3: CASSSIGGGEQFF. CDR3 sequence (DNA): TGTGCCAGCTCATCTATCGGTGGGGGAGAGCAGTTCTTC.

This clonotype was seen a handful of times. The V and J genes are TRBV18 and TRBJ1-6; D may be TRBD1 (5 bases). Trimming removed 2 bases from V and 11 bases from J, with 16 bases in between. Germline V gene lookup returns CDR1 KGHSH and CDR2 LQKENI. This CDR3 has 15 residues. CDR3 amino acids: CASSPWAGPDAPLHF. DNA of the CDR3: TGTGCCAGCTCACCATGGGCAGGGCCAGATGCACCCCTCCACTTT. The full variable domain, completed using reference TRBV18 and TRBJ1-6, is NAGVMQNPRHLVRRRGQEARLRCSPMKGHSHVYWYRQLPEEGLKFMVYLQKENIIDESGMPKERFSAEFPKEGPSILRIQQVVRGDSAAYFCASSPWAGPDAPLHFGNGTRLTVT.

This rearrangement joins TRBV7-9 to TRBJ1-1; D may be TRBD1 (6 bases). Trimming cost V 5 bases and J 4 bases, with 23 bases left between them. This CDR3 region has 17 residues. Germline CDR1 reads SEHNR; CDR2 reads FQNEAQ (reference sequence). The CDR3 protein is CASSPSLAGAASTEAFF. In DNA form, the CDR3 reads TGTGCCAGCAGCCCCTCTCTAGCGGGGGCCGCTAGCACTGAAGCTTTCTTT.

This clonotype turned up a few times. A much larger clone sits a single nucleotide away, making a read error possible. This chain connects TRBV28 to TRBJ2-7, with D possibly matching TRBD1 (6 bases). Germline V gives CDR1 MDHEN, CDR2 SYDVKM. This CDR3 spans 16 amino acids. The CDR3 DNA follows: TGTGCCAGCAGTCGCGATCCGGGACACTACAACTACGAGCGGTACTTC. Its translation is CASSRDPGHYNYERYF. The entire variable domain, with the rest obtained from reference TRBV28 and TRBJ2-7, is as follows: DVKVTQSSRYLVKRTGEKVFLECVQDMDHENMFWYRQDPGLGLRLIYFSYDVKMKEKGDIPEGYSVSREKKERFSLILESASTNQTSMYLCASSRDPGHYNYERYFGPGTRLTVT.

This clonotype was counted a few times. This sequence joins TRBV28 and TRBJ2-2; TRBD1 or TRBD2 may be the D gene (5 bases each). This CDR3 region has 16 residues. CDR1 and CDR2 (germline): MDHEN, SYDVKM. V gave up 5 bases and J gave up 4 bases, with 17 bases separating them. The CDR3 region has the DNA TGTGCCAGCAGTCGAATGGGGACCGAGCTCACCGGGGAGCTGTTTTTT. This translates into CASSRMGTELTGELFF.